Below are 30 T cell receptor beta chains sequenced from a single sample in a study of blood T cell repertoires in COVID-19. Profiled with immunoSEQ multiplex PCR; TCRdb holds only in-frame clones, not every one. Here the sample spans about 140,000 clones, 88% being singletons. Sequencing was carried out using peripheral blood. The receptors originated from a man in his 70s with acute or convalescent COVID-19.

The V gene is TRBV5-1, the J gene TRBJ1-2, with TRBD1 as a possible D gene (6 bases). The germline V gene has CDR1 SGHRS and CDR2 YFSETQ. This CDR3 spans 13 amino acids. Trimming left V 2 bases short and J 7 bases short, with 12 bases between. The CDR3 nucleotides are TGCGCCAGCAGCTTTAACAGGGATGGTGGCTACACCTTC. Protein: CASSFNRDGGYTF.

The CDR3 region has the DNA TGCGCCAGCAGTGTTCAGGGAAGCTCTGGAAACACCATATATTTT. It is translated as CASSVQGSSGNTIYF. The chain links TRBV5-1 to TRBJ1-3, with D possibly matching TRBD1 (5 bases). Germline V CDR1 and CDR2: SGHRS, YFSETQ. V gave up 5 bases and J gave up 0 bases, with 12 bases separating them. This CDR3 contains 15 residues.

The chain employs TRBV18 and TRBJ2-5; D may be TRBD1 (6 bases). Trimming took off 1 base at V and 1 base at J, with 7 bases between the two ends. The CDR3 is 14 amino acids. CDR1 and CDR2 from the germline V gene are KGHSH and LQKENI. The CDR3 DNA is TGTGCCAGCTCACCACAGGACAGCCAAGAGACCCAGTACTTC. Its translation: CASSPQDSQETQYF.

This rearrangement joins TRBV5-8 to TRBJ2-1; D gene ambiguous. CDR1 is SGHTS, CDR2 YDEGEE, per germline. Trimming stripped 0 bases from V and 5 bases from J, with 12 bases between. CDR3 length: 15 amino acids. CDR3 nucleotide sequence: TGTGCCAGCAGCTTGGGTGGGCGTACCCACAATGAGCAGTTCTTC. Translated: CASSLGGRTHNEQFF.

The chain links TRBV18 to TRBJ2-1; possible D gene TRBD1, 6 bases. This CDR3 has 14 residues. V was clipped by 3 bases and J by 7 bases, with 13 bases between them. Germline-derived CDR1 and CDR2 are KGHSH and LQKENI. The DNA of the CDR3 is TGTGCCAGCTCACCCTCGCGAGGGACAAATGAGCAGTTCTTC. Amino acids: CASSPSRGTNEQFF.

The V gene is TRBV5-6, the J gene TRBJ1-1, with 8 bases identical to TRBD1. The CDR3 length is 13 residues. Germline lookup yields CDR1 SGHDT and CDR2 YYEEEE. V shed 4 bases and J 11 bases; nucleotides not matched to a gene: 10. CDR3 region: CASSPYGQGEAFF. The CDR3 nucleotides read TGTGCCAGCAGCCCCTACGGACAGGGTGAGGCTTTCTTT.

The chain employs TRBV5-1 and TRBJ1-1, with D perhaps matching TRBD1 (6 bases). The germline V and J ends were trimmed by 4 bases and 0 bases, with 13 bases remaining between them. CDR3 length equals 15 residues. Germline-derived CDR1 and CDR2 are SGHRS and YFSETQ. CDR3 sequence: CASSMIAGVNTEAFF. The CDR3 bases are TGCGCCAGCAGCATGATTGCAGGGGTGAACACTGAAGCTTTCTTT.

The chain carries TRBV7-9 and TRBJ1-2; 9 bases fit TRBD1. Unmatched junction bases numbered 13, after V lost 2 bases and J lost 6 bases. The germline V gene encodes CDR1 SEHNR and CDR2 FQNEAQ (reference sequence). The length of the CDR3 is 17 residues. The CDR3: CASSLWTSRDREDGYTF. The CDR3 DNA reads TGTGCCAGCAGCTTATGGACAAGCCGGGACAGGGAAGATGGCTACACCTTC.

The chain employs TRBV7-3 and TRBJ2-2; TRBD2 aligns across 14 bases. CDR3 length: 18 residues. CDR1 is SGHTA and CDR2 is FQGTGA in the germline V gene. After removal of 0 bases from V and 6 bases from J, the junction contained 6 bases not matched to a gene. DNA of the CDR3: TGTGCCAGCAGCTTAACCGGACTAGCGGGGGGAGGGTCCGGGGAGCTGTTTTTT. Translating it yields CASSLTGLAGGGSGELFF.

A single count supports this clone. This rearrangement joins TRBV24-1 to TRBJ2-1; D not resolved. This CDR3 has 15 amino acids. Germline CDR1 reads KGHDR; CDR2 reads SFDVKD. The V and J ends lost 3 bases and 8 bases respectively, with 16 bases between them. In DNA, the CDR3 is TGTGCCACCAGTGATCCCACAACCAGGTCAGATGAGCAGTTCTTC. It translates to CATSDPTTRSDEQFF.

This sequence joins TRBV27 and TRBJ1-6; no clear D. Per germline, CDR1 MNHEY and CDR2 SMNVEV (reference sequence). V was trimmed by 2 bases and J by 7 bases, leaving 6 bases between them. The CDR3 has 13 amino acids. The CDR3 reads CASSLRENSPLHF. The CDR3 bases are TGTGCCAGCAGTTTAAGGGAGAATTCACCCCTCCACTTT.

The rearrangement links TRBV7-2 to TRBJ1-1; TRBD1 aligns across 8 bases. The CDR3 has 15 residues. Germline V gene sequence: CDR1 SGHTA, CDR2 FQGNSA. J lost 3 bases, V lost 0 bases, and 3 bases had no gene match. This chain's CDR3 is CASSLAAGGYTEAFF. In DNA, the CDR3 is TGTGCCAGCAGCTTAGCGGCAGGGGGCTACACTGAAGCTTTCTTT.

The V gene is TRBV28, the J gene TRBJ1-1, with a tentative D call TRBD1 (5 bases). The V end was cut by 5 bases, the J end by 4 bases, with 14 bases between. The CDR3 has 14 amino acids. The germline gives CDR1 MDHEN, CDR2 SYDVKM. The CDR3 nucleotides are TGTGCCAGCAGTCCGGGACTGCCGGTCACTGAAGCTTTCTTT. It translates to CASSPGLPVTEAFF.

The chain uses TRBV5-6 and TRBJ1-1, with D hard to call. V lost 3 bases and J 6 bases, leaving 24 bases between the germline ends. The CDR3 contains 17 residues. Germline CDR1 and CDR2: SGHDT and YYEEEE. In DNA, the CDR3 is TGTGCCAGCAGCTCACGAACTCGCCAACCGAGGCGGGCTGAAGCTTTCTTT. This encodes CASSSRTRQPRRAEAFF.

The gene calls are TRBV5-1 and TRBJ1-6, with D uncertain. Germline V lookup: CDR1 SGHRS, CDR2 YFSETQ. Deletions cut 0 bases from V and 7 bases from J, with 11 bases between. The CDR3 spans 15 residues. CDR3 region: CASSLARASNSPLHF. The CDR3 DNA follows: TGCGCCAGCAGCTTGGCCAGAGCGTCAAATTCACCCCTCCACTTT.

This rearrangement joins TRBV28 to TRBJ1-1, with a weak D call TRBD1 (6 bases). Germline loops: CDR1 MDHEN, CDR2 SYDVKM. Trimming pared 0 bases from V and 1 base from J, leaving 6 bases between. The CDR3 has 14 residues. The DNA for the CDR3 is TGTGCCAGCAGTTTATGGGGGGCGAACACTGAAGCTTTCTTT. This encodes CASSLWGANTEAFF.

The chain has TRBV30 and TRBJ2-7; D possibly corresponds to TRBD1 (5 bases). The CDR3 loop spans 13 amino acids. Germline V gene lookup returns CDR1 GTSNPN and CDR2 SVGIG (reference sequence). Trimming shortened V by 0 bases and J by 1 base, and 7 bases separated the two germline ends. CDR3 loop: CAWSVGQSYEQYF. Written as DNA, the CDR3 is TGTGCCTGGAGTGTGGGGCAGTCCTACGAGCAGTACTTC.

This clone was picked up one time. The V gene is TRBV7-2, the J gene TRBJ2-5; D may be TRBD2 (6 bases). The CDR3 loop spans 17 amino acids. The germline V and J ends were trimmed by 5 bases and 2 bases, with 21 bases remaining between them. In germline, CDR1 is SGHTA, CDR2 FQGNSA. The CDR3 nucleotides are TGTGCCAGCAGCCCCCGGCTCGGCCTAAGCGGGCAAGAGACCCAGTACTTC. Translated, it gives CASSPRLGLSGQETQYF.

In this sample, this clone turned up once. The rearrangement links TRBV6-5 to TRBJ2-2, with D unclear. Between the trimmed V and J ends, which lost 5 bases and 1 base, there was a span of 5 bases. The germline CDR1 and CDR2 sequences are MNHEY and SVGAGI. The CDR3 is 13 residues long. The DNA for the CDR3 is TGTGCCAGCAGTCAGGTGAACACCGGGGAGCTGTTTTTT. Amino acids: CASSQVNTGELFF.

The chain couples TRBV7-9 to TRBJ2-2; 9 positions agree with TRBD1. The germline CDR1 and CDR2 sequences are SEHNR and FQNEAQ (reference sequence). The CDR3 is 15 amino acids. V was pared by 5 bases and J by 5 bases, with 6 bases of the junction left unmatched. CDR3 nucleotides: TGTGCCAGCAGCCACAGGGGGCTGAGGACCGGGGAGCTGTTTTTT. Encoded protein: CASSHRGLRTGELFF.

V and J are TRBV24-1 and TRBJ2-7; TRBD2 agrees at 10 bases. This CDR3 is 22 amino acids long. V shed 4 bases, J shed 6 bases, and the junction held 29 bases outside the gene matches. Germline lookup yields CDR1 KGHDR and CDR2 SFDVKD. This CDR3 is CATSEPSGRADSSSGGAGEQYF. DNA of the CDR3: TGTGCCACCAGTGAACCCTCTGGCAGGGCAGACTCTTCCAGCGGGGGGGCCGGCGAGCAGTACTTC.

The V call is TRBV19, the J call TRBJ1-1; 7 bases are shared with TRBD1. With 8 bases clipped from V and 1 base from J, the junction kept 4 bases outside the gene matches. CDR3 length: 13 residues. Germline loops: CDR1 LNHDA, CDR2 SQIVND (reference sequence). This CDR3 reads CASGDRTNTEAFF. In DNA form, the CDR3 reads TGTGCCAGTGGGGACAGAACGAACACTGAAGCTTTCTTT. Supplemented by reference TRBV19 and TRBJ1-1, the full variable domain reads DGGITQSPKYLFRKEGQNVTLSCEQNLNHDAMYWYRQDPGQGLRLIYYSQIVNDFQKGDIAEGYSVSREKKESFPLTVTSAQKNPTAFYLCASGDRTNTEAFFGQGTRLTVV.

This chain links TRBV5-4 with TRBJ2-1; TRBD1 matches 7 bases. The CDR3 sequence is 15 residues long. In germline, CDR1 is SGHNT, CDR2 YYREEE (reference sequence). The J segment lost 4 bases and the V segment lost 3 bases, leaving 7 bases of the junction unmatched. This CDR3 reads CASSSRQGPYNEQFF. The CDR3 DNA reads TGTGCCAGCAGCTCGCGACAGGGACCGTACAATGAGCAGTTCTTC. Complete variable domain (other parts from reference TRBV5-4 and TRBJ2-1): ETGVTQSPTHLIKTRGQQVTLRCSSQSGHNTVSWYQQALGQGPQFIFQYYREEENGRGNFPPRFSGLQFPNYSSELNVNALELDDSALYLCASSSRQGPYNEQFFGPGTRLTVL.

The rearrangement links TRBV10-3 to TRBJ1-2; 8 nucleotides agree with TRBD1. Germline trimming cut 0 bases from V and 8 bases from J; bases unmatched to any gene: 2. The CDR3 is 13 residues long. Germline lookup yields CDR1 ENHRY and CDR2 SYGVKD. CDR3 sequence (DNA): TGTGCCATCAGTGAGTCGACAGGGGACGGCTACACCTTC. Translating gives CAISESTGDGYTF.

This clone was counted a few times. The V call is TRBV28, the J call TRBJ2-7, with 7 bases aligning to TRBD1. J gave up 3 bases and V 6 bases, and 14 bases lay outside the gene matches. Germline CDR1 MDHEN, CDR2 SYDVKM. This CDR3 has 16 amino acids. CDR3 coding DNA: TGTGCCAGCAGCACGACAGGGAAAGGCTCATACTACGAGCAGTACTTC. This translates into CASSTTGKGSYYEQYF.

This chain links TRBV6-5 with TRBJ2-7, with a possible D match to TRBD1 (5 bases). With 0 bases removed from V and 3 bases from J, the gap between germline ends came to 9 bases. CDR3 length equals 14 residues. Germline V lookup: CDR1 MNHEY, CDR2 SVGAGI. As DNA, the CDR3 is TGTGCCAGCAGTTACTCCGCAGGGATCTACGAGCAGTACTTC. Translated, it gives CASSYSAGIYEQYF.

The chain recombines TRBV5-1 with TRBJ1-1, with TRBD1 matching 11 bases. This CDR3 is 13 amino acids long. Losses at the gene ends were 4 bases for V and 7 bases for J; bases not matched to a gene: 3. Germline lookup yields CDR1 SGHRS and CDR2 YFSETQ. As DNA, the CDR3 is TGCGCCAGCAGCCTGGACAGGGGGCGTGAAGCTTTCTTT. It is translated as CASSLDRGREAFF.

This chain joins TRBV3-1 (or the pseudogene TRBV3-2) and TRBJ1-3; maybe TRBD1 (5 bases). This CDR3 is built from 14 residues. CDR1 is LGHDT, CDR2 YNNKEL, per germline (reference sequence). Trimming removed 4 bases from V and 4 bases from J, with 11 bases in between. As DNA, the CDR3 is TGTGCCAGCAGCCCGGGAGGGGCCGGAAACACCATATATTTT. It is translated as CASSPGGAGNTIYF.

This rearrangement joins TRBV6-1 to TRBJ2-5; 8 bases agree with TRBD2. The CDR3 extends over 14 amino acids. J lost 8 bases, V lost 1 base, and 6 bases had no gene match. The germline gives CDR1 MNHNS, CDR2 SASEGT. The CDR3 DNA is TGTGCCAGCAGTGAAGGGGGAGCGGGAGAAACCCAGTACTTC. Its translation: CASSEGGAGETQYF.

This sequence joins TRBV9 and TRBJ1-1, with D possibly TRBD1 on 5 matching bases. Germline lookup yields CDR1 SGDLS and CDR2 YYNGEE. V was pared by 0 bases and J by 3 bases, with 9 bases between. The CDR3 is made up of 14 amino acids. CDR3 sequence (DNA): TGTGCCAGCAGCGTAGGTGTGGGGCACACTGAAGCTTTCTTT. This encodes CASSVGVGHTEAFF.